The entry below gives a single TCR beta chain sequence along with its context. Its specificity is not known. 60 Vbeta and 13 Jbeta primers were used in PCR. The table came from immunoSEQ multiplex PCR; TCRdb's copy has only in-frame clones and leaves some out. Of some 190,000 clones in the sample, around 84% were seen once. This entry belongs to a study of cytomegalovirus exposure and HLA in healthy donors. Broader study findings: It was reported that the classifier diagnosed cytomegalovirus status with high specificity and sensitivity in both the original and validation cohorts. Confirmation in vitro established that three CMV-associated chains were specific for CMV antigens.

Healthy bone marrow donors made up the donors. CDR3 length: 19 amino acids. CDR1 is SGHRS, CDR2 YFSETQ, per germline. The trim removed 4 bases at V and 2 bases at J, leaving 13 bases unmatched. The sequence came from a woman aged 18-29 years in good health and CMV-seronegative. J is TRBJ2-3 and V is TRBV5-1; TRBD2 agrees at 13 bases. Sequencing was performed on PBMCs. The CDR3 nucleotides read TGCGCCAGCAGCATACCGACTAGCGGGGGGCCAGGAACCACAGATACGCAGTATTTT. Protein sequence: CASSIPTSGGPGTTDTQYF.